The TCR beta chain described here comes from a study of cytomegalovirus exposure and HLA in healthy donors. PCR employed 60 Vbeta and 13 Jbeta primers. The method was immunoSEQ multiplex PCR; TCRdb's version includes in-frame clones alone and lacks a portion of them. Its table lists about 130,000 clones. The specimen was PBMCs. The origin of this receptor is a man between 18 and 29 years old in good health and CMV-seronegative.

CDR3 DNA sequence: TGCGCCAGCAGGAGCCTCGGGGGGGCCTCAGTTCATGAGCAGTTCTTC. Translation: CASRSLGGASVHEQFF. The gene calls are TRBV10-2 and TRBJ2-1, with 8 bases fitting TRBD2. With 6 bases clipped from V and 8 bases from J, the junction kept 15 bases outside the gene matches. CDR1 and CDR2 from the germline V gene are WSHSY and SAAADI. The CDR3 length is 16 residues.